This T cell receptor beta chain was sequenced for a study of cytomegalovirus exposure and HLA in healthy donors. With 60 Vbeta and 13 Jbeta primers, the PCR was carried out. Generated by immunoSEQ multiplex PCR, the TCRdb table keeps only in-frame clones and is missing some. The sample lists about 200,000 clones; 60% to 80% were seen once. This receptor was identified in a woman aged 25 to 39 in good health and CMV-seronegative. The sequenced sample was PBMCs.

Here the CDR3 reads CASSETSGRAYREQFF. CDR3 sequence (DNA): TGTGCCAGCAGTGAGACTAGCGGGAGGGCCTACCGGGAGCAGTTCTTC. The chain couples TRBV6-1 to TRBJ2-1; 14 bases agree with TRBD2. Germline CDR1 and CDR2: MNHNS and SASEGT. The CDR3 extends over 16 amino acids. The trim removed 3 bases at V and 10 bases at J, leaving 8 bases unmatched.